This T cell receptor (beta chain) was captured by sequencing in a study of blood T cells in healthy people across ages. About the study: Using template switching, researchers captured about one barcoded beta molecule for each two T cells.

Then a second PCR, running roughly 7 to 12 cycles, was carried out with a sample-barcoded 5' primer and a J-beta primer mix. Each TCR beta cDNA got a 12-nucleotide random molecular identifier. TCRdb reprocessed the 5' RACE reads via MiXCR and lists one record per CDR3 protein. This sample has some 690,000 distinct CDR3 sequences; 22% occur once, and the top ten carry less than 25%. This CDR3 comprises 15 residues. V gave up 0 bases and J gave up 7 bases, with 12 bases separating them. CDR1 LNHNV and CDR2 YYDKDF come from the germline V gene (reference sequence). Healthy Caucasian individuals from Russia aged roughly 6 to 90 were enrolled as donors. The amount of total RNA extracted per sample was at least 5 micrograms.

Sequencing used blood. The gene calls are TRBV15 and TRBJ1-4; the D is unclear. This receptor was identified in an older man in good health. The CDR3, as DNA: TGTGCCACCAGCAGAGACAAGCGCCTTGGTGAAAAACTGTTTTTT. This sequence encodes CATSRDKRLGEKLFF.